The clone carrying this T cell receptor beta chain was recorded a few times. Its antigen remains unidentified. This sample was included in a study of CD8 T cells in ankylosing spondylitis. CDR1 and CDR2 from the germline V gene are LGHDT and YNNKEL (reference sequence). The V end was cut by 0 bases, the J end by 8 bases, with 16 bases between. CDR3 length: 16 amino acids. With molecular barcodes, quantitative 5'-RACE was used to make the TCR beta libraries. One entry per CDR3 protein results from TCRdb running MiXCR on the 5' RACE reads. The table records some 800,000 distinct CDR3 sequences, 12% of them present only once. Study-wide points: Clones linked to disease were reported to show significant enrichment in matched ankylosing spondylitis synovial fluid. There was a TCR beta motif, made of several highly homologous variants, that appeared characteristic of ankylosing spondylitis blood. In synovial fluid and blood from reactive arthritis, some motif variants were previously reported. Disease-linked clones were found to be CD8+ and relatively rare in peripheral blood.

The V and J genes are TRBV3-1 and TRBJ1-4; tentatively, D is TRBD1 (5 bases). The specimen sequenced was blood, either unsorted or a sorted T cell fraction (not recorded which). This receptor was identified in a male donor with ankylosing spondylitis. The CDR3 spells CASSQDHPGAWEKLFF. The CDR3 bases are TGTGCCAGCAGCCAAGATCATCCCGGGGCATGGGAAAAACTGTTTTTT.